These T cell receptor beta chains were read from a single sample in a study of patients and donors after allogeneic stem cell transplantation. TCRdb independently ran MiXCR on the RT-PCR reads; one entry per CDR3 protein. This sample has over 200,000 distinct CDR3 sequences, with over 30% found just once. Input material: blood, either unsorted or a sorted T cell fraction (not recorded which). The receptors stem from a human donor who was either an allogeneic HSCT recipient or a stem cell or donor lymphocyte infusion donor (not recorded which). It is not recorded whose cells these are; they may come from a transplant donor. CDR3s include the opening cysteine and the closing phenylalanine or tryptophan. D genes are given only for firm matches. A row's size may be missing; if present it is once, few, many or a size class.

d_gene | len | abundance | j_gene | v_gene | CDR3aa | CDR3nt
. | 16 | many | TRBJ1-3 | TRBV18 | CASSTDSMDSGNTIYF | TGTGCCAGCTCAACCGACAGCATGGACTCTGGAAACACCATATATTTT
. | 16 | few | TRBJ1-5 | TRBV27 | CASSAGGGTSNQPQHF | TGTGCCAGCAGTGCGGGGGGAGGGACTTCCAATCAGCCCCAGCATTTT
. | 13 | . | TRBJ1-2 | TRBV27 | CASSWGRGYGYTF | TGTGCCAGCAGCTGGGGGCGCGGCTATGGCTACACCTTC
. | 12 | . | TRBJ1-1 | TRBV7-9 | CASSLKVPEAFF | TGTGCCAGCAGCTTAAAGGTCCCTGAAGCTTTCTTT
. | 16 | few | TRBJ1-1 | TRBV7-9 | CASSSRGGNGNTEAFF | TGTGCCAGCAGCTCGCGAGGAGGGAATGGCAACACTGAAGCTTTCTTT
. | 14 | few | TRBJ2-1 | TRBV20-1 | CSAREPLLATEQFF | TGCAGTGCTAGAGAACCCTTACTAGCTACTGAGCAGTTCTTC
. | 13 | . | TRBJ1-1 | TRBV7-9 | CASTPGKYTEAFF | TGTGCCAGCACCCCAGGGAAGTACACTGAAGCTTTCTTT
. | 12 | few | TRBJ1-1 | TRBV29-1 | CSVTALNTEAFF | TGCAGCGTGACGGCCCTGAACACTGAAGCTTTCTTT
. | 14 | . | TRBJ2-3 | TRBV12-3/TRBV12-4 | CASSFWQGADTQYF | TGTGCCAGCAGTTTCTGGCAGGGTGCAGATACGCAGTATTTT
. | 12 | few | TRBJ1-3 | TRBV7-9 | CAGTVMRNTIYF | TGTGCCGGGACTGTTATGCGAAACACCATATATTTT
TRBD2 | 14 | few | TRBJ2-5 | TRBV20-1 | CSALQRGFQETQYF | TGCAGTGCCCTGCAGCGGGGGTTCCAAGAGACCCAGTACTTC
. | 18 | . | TRBJ2-5 | TRBV7-9 | CASSFDIEIPSSQETQYF | TGTGCCAGCAGCTTCGATATAGAGATCCCTTCTTCCCAAGAGACCCAGTACTTC
. | 13 | . | TRBJ2-2 | TRBV10-3 | CAIQRVNTGELFF | TGTGCCATTCAGCGGGTAAACACCGGGGAGCTGTTTTTT
. | 12 | . | TRBJ2-7 | TRBV9 | CASGGDMIEQYF | TGTGCCAGCGGCGGGGATATGATCGAGCAGTACTTC
. | 12 | . | TRBJ1-6 | TRBV12-3/TRBV12-4 | CASSLAPNPLHF | TGTGCCAGCAGTTTAGCCCCGAACCCCCTCCACTTT
. | 13 | . | TRBJ1-1 | TRBV24-1 | CATSDGPNTEAFF | TGTGCCACCAGTGATGGTCCCAACACTGAAGCTTTCTTT